Below are 29 T cell receptor beta chains sequenced from a single sample in a study of T cell responses to AZD1222 COVID-19 vaccine. Only in-frame clones appear in the TCRdb table, and some are missing; sequencing was by immunoSEQ multiplex PCR. The data contain 140,000 to 150,000 clones, more than 85% of them singletons. The specimen was peripheral blood, collected on day 0 of AZD1222 vaccination. The receptors here all came from an adult in good health.

The J gene is TRBJ2-1, the V gene TRBV2, with 10 bases identical to TRBD1. The V segment lost 6 bases and the J segment 5 bases; nucleotides outside the gene matches: 10. The CDR3 consists of 16 residues. The germline gives CDR1 SNHLY, CDR2 FYNNEI. CDR3 sequence: CASSPGQGIDHNEQFF. The CDR3, as DNA: TGTGCCAGCAGCCCGGGACAGGGGATCGACCACAATGAGCAGTTCTTC.

CDR3 nucleotide sequence: TGTGCCTGGAAAGGACCCACAGATACGCAGTATTTT. This encodes CAWKGPTDTQYF. The chain links TRBV30 to TRBJ2-3; D is unresolved. Germline V gives CDR1 GTSNPN, CDR2 SVGIG (reference sequence). The length of the CDR3 is 12 residues. With 4 bases removed from V and 2 bases from J, the gap between germline ends came to 7 bases.

This chain connects TRBV2 to TRBJ1-1; D not certain. The CDR3 is 13 residues long. V lost 4 bases and J 0 bases, leaving 6 bases between the germline ends. Looked up from germline, CDR1 is SNHLY and CDR2 is FYNNEI. The CDR3 DNA reads as TGTGCCAGCAGTGGGGAGGTGAACACTGAAGCTTTCTTT. Residues: CASSGEVNTEAFF.

The gene calls are TRBV10-3 and TRBJ2-7; D not resolved. Germline CDR1 and CDR2: ENHRY and SYGVKD. This CDR3 is 15 amino acids long. V was trimmed by 0 bases and J by 3 bases, leaving 12 bases between them. The CDR3 is CAISESLRADYEQYF. The CDR3 DNA reads as TGTGCCATCAGTGAGTCGTTACGGGCTGACTACGAGCAGTACTTC.

This clone was seen once. This chain connects TRBV12-5 to TRBJ1-1, with 8 bases lining up with TRBD1. Per germline, CDR1 LGHNT and CDR2 FRNRAP. Trimming cost V 3 bases and J 1 base; bases outside gene matches: 10. The CDR3 is made up of 17 amino acids. The CDR3 protein is CASGFHLPGQENTEAFF. The CDR3 DNA reads TGTGCTAGTGGTTTCCATCTACCGGGACAGGAGAACACTGAAGCTTTCTTT.

This chain links TRBV4-2 with TRBJ1-2, with D tentatively TRBD1 (5 bases). Per the germline V gene, CDR1 is LGHNA and CDR2 is YNFKEQ. V dropped 0 bases and J dropped 7 bases, with 15 bases sitting between them. The CDR3 is 15 amino acids. This CDR3 is CASSQDRGRPGGYTF. CDR3 coding DNA: TGTGCCAGCAGCCAAGATCGGGGCAGGCCCGGTGGCTACACCTTC.

The rearrangement joins TRBV12-3 or TRBV12-4 to TRBJ1-6; a possible D gene is TRBD1 (5 bases). There are 13 residues in the CDR3. V lost 3 bases to trimming and J lost 10 bases, with 10 bases between them. CDR3 sequence: CASSFRGVSPLHF. Here the CDR3 DNA reads TGTGCCAGCAGTTTCCGGGGGGTCTCACCCCTCCACTTT.

This clone came up a few times. The chain uses TRBV27 and TRBJ1-1; 7 bases fit TRBD1. Germline CDR1 is MNHEY and CDR2 is SMNVEV (reference sequence). V lost 4 bases to trimming and J lost 5 bases; unmatched junction nucleotides: 7. The CDR3 covers 14 residues. CDR3 sequence: CASSSTQGRTEAFF. CDR3 sequence (DNA): TGTGCCAGCAGTTCGACACAGGGGAGAACTGAAGCTTTCTTT.

This chain links TRBV18 with TRBJ2-1, with D possibly being TRBD1 (5 bases). V was shortened by 1 base and J by 5 bases, with 12 bases between the two germline ends. The length of the CDR3 is 15 residues. Germline V gene lookup returns CDR1 KGHSH and CDR2 LQKENI. For the CDR3, the DNA is TGTGCCAGCTCACCACTACCTGGGGCGAACAATGAGCAGTTCTTC. It translates to CASSPLPGANNEQFF.

The rearrangement links TRBV5-4 to TRBJ2-1; unclear D gene. Looked up from germline, CDR1 is SGHNT and CDR2 is YYREEE (reference sequence). V lost 2 bases and J lost 10, with 7 bases in between. The CDR3 extends over 11 amino acids. The CDR3 DNA reads TGTGCCAGCAGCTTAATTACAGAGCAGTTCTTC. Protein sequence: CASSLITEQFF.

V gene TRBV10-3 combines with J gene TRBJ2-3, with 9 bases identical to TRBD1. This CDR3 has 16 amino acids. Germline V CDR1 and CDR2: ENHRY, SYGVKD. The V gene end was trimmed by 6 bases and the J gene end by 1 base; junction bases not matched to a gene: 8. CDR3: CAIRPGQGFGTDTQYF. The CDR3 DNA reads TGTGCCATCAGACCAGGACAGGGGTTCGGCACAGATACGCAGTATTTT.

The chain carries TRBV4-2 and TRBJ2-6; no firm D call. V was trimmed by 0 bases and J by 4 bases, leaving 10 bases between them. CDR1 LGHNA and CDR2 YNFKEQ come from the germline V gene. The CDR3 has 16 amino acids. CDR3 in DNA: TGTGCCAGCAGCCAAGAAGGCGGAACCGGGGCCAACGTCCTGACTTTC. Translation gives CASSQEGGTGANVLTF.

The chain links TRBV7-9 to TRBJ2-3; maybe TRBD2 (5 bases). Germline V gene data show CDR1 as SEHNR and CDR2 as FQNEAQ (reference sequence). This CDR3 region has 14 residues. V was pared by 1 base and J by 10 bases, with 15 bases between. In DNA, the CDR3 is TGTGCCAGCAGCTTAGTATCGACTATGCAGGCGCAGTATTTT. Translated: CASSLVSTMQAQYF.

V usage is TRBV11-3 and J usage is TRBJ2-5; TRBD1 agrees at 10 bases. Germline V lookup: CDR1 SGHNT, CDR2 YENEEA. This CDR3 region has 17 residues. Unmatched junction bases numbered 14, after V lost 6 bases and J lost 4 bases. CDR3 protein: CASRQHGDRGIRETQYF. CDR3 nucleotide sequence: TGTGCCAGCAGACAACACGGGGACAGGGGAATCCGAGAGACCCAGTACTTC.

The genes are TRBV11-1 and TRBJ1-1, with TRBD1 matching 7 bases. The CDR3 runs to 15 residues. V dropped 1 base and J dropped 3; count of bases not matched to a gene: 5. The germline V gene has CDR1 SGHAT and CDR2 FQDESV (reference sequence). The CDR3 sequence is CASSLVAGTDTEAFF. CDR3 bases: TGTGCCAGCAGCTTAGTGGCCGGGACAGACACTGAAGCTTTCTTT.

The genes are TRBV19 and TRBJ2-5, with 10 bases fitting TRBD1. The CDR3 is 14 residues long. Germline assignment: CDR1 LNHDA and CDR2 SQIVND (reference sequence). V lost 10 bases and J lost 4; bases outside the gene matches: 9. The CDR3 spells CATVDRGHGETQYF. The CDR3 DNA reads as TGTGCCACCGTAGACAGGGGGCATGGAGAGACCCAGTACTTC. The full variable domain, its missing parts supplied by reference TRBV19 and TRBJ2-5, is DGGITQSPKYLFRKEGQNVTLSCEQNLNHDAMYWYRQDPGQGLRLIYYSQIVNDFQKGDIAEGYSVSREKKESFPLTVTSAQKNPTAFYLCATVDRGHGETQYFGPGTRLLVL.

V is TRBV5-5 and J is TRBJ2-5, with 12 bases matching TRBD2. The CDR3 runs 16 residues. V dropped 2 bases and J dropped 3; count of bases not matched to a gene: 5. Germline V gene data show CDR1 as SGHKS and CDR2 as YYEKEE (reference sequence). CDR3: CASSFLAGGFKETQYF. CDR3 coding DNA: TGTGCCAGCAGCTTCCTAGCGGGGGGGTTTAAAGAGACCCAGTACTTC.

The CDR3 nucleotides read TGTGCCAGCAGCATCCGAGCCGGGCCAAATCAGCCCCAGCATTTT. This encodes CASSIRAGPNQPQHF. The chain uses TRBV9 and TRBJ1-5; D remains unclear. The germline gives CDR1 SGDLS, CDR2 YYNGEE. V lost 4 bases and J lost 4, with 15 bases in between. This CDR3 has 15 amino acids.

The rearrangement links TRBV20-1 to TRBJ1-6; unclear D gene. The V end was cut by 3 bases, the J end by 5 bases, with 11 bases between. Germline CDR1 is DFQATT and CDR2 is SNEGSKA (reference sequence). The CDR3 is 14 residues long. CDR3 coding DNA: TGCAGTGCTAGTGATCCGGGAAATAATTCACCCCTCCACTTT. This gives the protein CSASDPGNNSPLHF.

The CDR3 region has the DNA TGTGCCAGCAGCTCTCAGTGGAGCAATCAGCCCCAGCATTTT. Residues: CASSSQWSNQPQHF. The rearrangement uses TRBV7-9 and TRBJ1-5; no clear D. The CDR3 sequence is 14 residues long. CDR1 is SEHNR and CDR2 is FQNEAQ in the germline V gene (reference sequence). Trimming took off 4 bases at V and 1 base at J, with 8 bases between the two ends.

The gene calls are TRBV9 and TRBJ1-1; the D gene is possibly TRBD1 (5 bases). Trimming took 0 bases from V and 4 from J, leaving 10 bases between them. Germline assignment: CDR1 SGDLS and CDR2 YYNGEE. The CDR3 runs 14 residues. Here the CDR3 reads CASSVGRVGTEAFF. CDR3 sequence (DNA): TGTGCCAGCAGCGTAGGCAGGGTCGGCACTGAAGCTTTCTTT.

The chain combines TRBV7-9 with TRBJ1-3, with 7 bases fitting TRBD1. The CDR3 spans 15 residues. Looked up from germline, CDR1 is SEHNR and CDR2 is FQNEAQ (reference sequence). V shed 7 bases and J 4 bases; nucleotides not matched to a gene: 10. The CDR3: CASILHRGTGNTIYF. The CDR3 DNA follows: TGTGCCAGCATCCTACACAGGGGAACAGGAAACACCATATATTTT.

This clone was seen just once. This chain joins TRBV6-5 and TRBJ1-1; no clear D gene. Deletions cut 0 bases from V and 6 bases from J, with 17 bases between. Germline CDR1 reads MNHEY; CDR2 reads SVGAGI. The CDR3 has 16 amino acids. Here the CDR3 DNA reads TGTGCCAGCAGTTACTCGATAATCATTGGGTCACCTGAAGCTTTCTTT. Translating gives CASSYSIIIGSPEAFF.

V usage is TRBV7-9 and J usage is TRBJ1-4, with a tentative D call TRBD1 (5 bases). With 2 bases removed from V and 10 bases from J, the gap between germline ends came to 11 bases. The germline V gene encodes CDR1 SEHNR and CDR2 FQNEAQ (reference sequence). CDR3 size: 13 residues. Here the CDR3 DNA reads TGTGCCAGCAGCTTAACCCAGGGAGGAAAACTGTTTTTT. This gives the protein CASSLTQGGKLFF.

The V and J genes are TRBV6-5 and TRBJ1-2, with TRBD1 matching over 8 bases. Germline-derived CDR1 and CDR2 are MNHEY and SVGAGI. There are 15 residues in the CDR3. Trimming at V came to 7 bases and at J to 8 bases, leaving 15 bases not matched to a gene. The CDR3 here is CASNRTPGGPFGYTF. CDR3 in DNA: TGTGCCAGCAATAGGACCCCAGGGGGCCCTTTCGGCTACACCTTC.

This clone was detected once. The chain has TRBV30 and TRBJ1-5; no definite D call. The germline V gene has CDR1 GTSNPN and CDR2 SVGIG (reference sequence). The ends were cut back, 3 bases at V and 4 bases at J, with 7 bases in the middle. The CDR3 runs 12 residues. CDR3 amino acids: CAWRVGNQPQHF. The CDR3 nucleotides are TGTGCCTGGAGGGTAGGAAATCAGCCCCAGCATTTT.

This chain connects TRBV5-5 to TRBJ1-2; D possibly corresponds to TRBD1 (6 bases). Trimming shortened V by 0 bases and J by 5 bases, and 8 bases separated the two germline ends. Germline V gives CDR1 SGHKS, CDR2 YYEKEE (reference sequence). The CDR3 runs to 13 residues. CDR3 sequence: CASSLEGEYGYTF. In nucleotides, the CDR3 is TGTGCCAGCAGCTTGGAGGGGGAGTATGGCTACACCTTC. The full variable domain, with the rest looked up from reference TRBV5-5 and TRBJ1-2, is DAGVTQSPTHLIKTRGQQVTLRCSPISGHKSVSWYQQVLGQGPQFIFQYYEKEERGRGNFPDRFSARQFPNYSSELNVNALLLGDSALYLCASSLEGEYGYTFGSGTRLTVV.

The V and J genes are TRBV6-2 or TRBV6-3 and TRBJ2-7, with TRBD1 identical over 8 bases. J lost 1 base, V lost 4 bases, and 6 bases had no gene match. This CDR3 region has 15 residues. The V gene's germline CDR1 is MNHEY and CDR2 SVGEGT. CDR3 sequence reads: CASSWRQGPSYEQYF. The DNA of the CDR3 is TGTGCCAGCAGTTGGAGACAGGGGCCTTCCTACGAGCAGTACTTC.

The V call is TRBV6-5, the J call TRBJ1-2; 10 nucleotides match TRBD1. This CDR3 has 15 amino acids. The J segment lost 7 bases and the V segment lost 5 bases, leaving 10 bases of the junction unmatched. The germline gives CDR1 MNHEY, CDR2 SVGAGI. Written as DNA, the CDR3 is TGTGCCAGCAGTCCCGGGACAGGGGTGGGGAGTGGCTACACCTTC. As protein: CASSPGTGVGSGYTF.